Below, 32 T cell receptor beta chains from the same sample are listed, as sequenced in a study of blood T cell repertoires in COVID-19. Data came from immunoSEQ multiplex PCR; TCRdb stores just in-frame clones and leaves some out. The data contain some 150,000 clones, 65% to 90% of them seen just once; the ten biggest clones take up roughly 3.5%. Sequencing input: peripheral blood. The receptors stem from a man between 65 and 85 years old with acute or convalescent COVID-19.

V is TRBV18 and J is TRBJ2-6, with D maybe TRBD2 (6 bases). The CDR3 is 18 amino acids. The germline CDR1 and CDR2 sequences are KGHSH and LQKENI. V lost 2 bases to trimming and J lost 0 bases, with 14 bases between them. The CDR3 region is CASSPRREQTSGANVLTF. The CDR3 nucleotides are TGTGCCAGCTCACCAAGGAGGGAACAAACCTCTGGGGCCAACGTCCTGACTTTC.

V and J are TRBV4-3 and TRBJ2-7; D is perhaps TRBD1 (5 bases). The V end was cut by 3 bases, the J end by 1 base, with 7 bases between. The germline V gene encodes CDR1 LGHNA and CDR2 YSLEER. The CDR3 length is 13 residues. CDR3 region: CASSQTDSYEQYF. The CDR3 region has the DNA TGCGCCAGCAGCCAGACAGATTCCTACGAGCAGTACTTC.

The chain has TRBV6-5 and TRBJ1-2, with D possibly being TRBD1 (5 bases). V was cut by 9 bases and J by 4 bases, with 12 bases left in between. This CDR3 comprises 12 residues. From germline, CDR1 is MNHEY and CDR2 SVGAGI. The CDR3 bases are TGTGCCAGTTATGGCGGGACCTATGGCTACACCTTC. This encodes CASYGGTYGYTF.

The rearrangement joins TRBV10-3 to TRBJ2-1, with 10 positions matching TRBD2. The CDR3 spans 16 residues. Per germline, CDR1 ENHRY and CDR2 SYGVKD. V dropped 6 bases and J dropped 4; count of bases not matched to a gene: 9. CDR3 DNA sequence: TGTGCCATCAGCCCAACTAGCGGGGCAATGTACAATGAGCAGTTCTTC. Its protein is CAISPTSGAMYNEQFF.

This rearrangement joins TRBV6-2 or TRBV6-3 to TRBJ2-7, with 14 bases lining up with TRBD2. The CDR3 length is 17 residues. Germline lookup yields CDR1 MNHEY and CDR2 SVGEGT. The trim removed 4 bases at V and 7 bases at J, leaving 12 bases unmatched. CDR3 DNA: TGTGCCAGCAGTTTATTTGACGGACTAGCGGGAGGTTTTGAGCAGTACTTC. It codes for CASSLFDGLAGGFEQYF.

At least ten counts were recorded for this clone. V usage is TRBV18 and J usage is TRBJ2-7; D may be TRBD2 (5 bases). The CDR3 runs 15 residues. Trimming shortened V by 4 bases and J by 2 bases, and 15 bases separated the two germline ends. Germline V gene lookup returns CDR1 KGHSH and CDR2 LQKENI. CDR3 sequence (DNA): TGTGCCAGCTCACTCCCCGTGGGAGATCCCTACGAGCAGTACTTC. Translation: CASSLPVGDPYEQYF.

The chain is built from TRBV5-5 and TRBJ2-7; 13 nucleotides agree with TRBD2. The CDR3 contains 15 residues. The germline V gene has CDR1 SGHKS and CDR2 YYEKEE (reference sequence). J was trimmed by 3 bases and V by 1 base; bases with no gene match: 1. The chain's CDR3 is CASSLRTSGSYEQYF. CDR3 bases: TGTGCCAGCAGCTTGAGGACTAGCGGGAGCTACGAGCAGTACTTC.

V and J are TRBV14 and TRBJ2-7; 7 bases agree with TRBD2. This CDR3 contains 14 residues. Trimming at V came to 1 base and at J to 6 bases, leaving 6 bases not matched to a gene. Germline-derived CDR1 and CDR2 are SGHDN and FVKESK. DNA for the CDR3: TGTGCCAGCAGCCAAGGAGGGCTAGCGGCCGAGCAGTACTTC. It specifies CASSQGGLAAEQYF. Complete variable domain (other parts from reference TRBV14 and TRBJ2-7): EAGVTQFPSHSVIEKGQTVTLRCDPISGHDNLYWYRRVMGKEIKFLLHFVKESKQDESGMPNNRFLAERTGGTYSTLKVQPAELEDSGVYFCASSQGGLAAEQYFGPGTRLTVT.

This rearrangement joins TRBV11-2 to TRBJ2-1; D call uncertain. The CDR3 is 12 amino acids. Germline assignment: CDR1 SGHAT and CDR2 FQNNGV. The V end was cut by 5 bases, the J end by 8 bases, with 10 bases between. The CDR3 spells CASSLTEDEQFF. The CDR3 DNA follows: TGTGCCAGCAGCCTCACTGAGGATGAGCAGTTCTTC.

The rearrangement links TRBV6-2 or TRBV6-3 to TRBJ1-5; D possibly corresponds to TRBD1 (5 bases). Germline lookup yields CDR1 MNHEY and CDR2 SVGEGT. Deletions cut 2 bases from V and 2 bases from J, with 16 bases between. This CDR3 has 17 residues. This CDR3 is CASSYVSVGGGNQPQHF. CDR3 sequence (DNA): TGTGCCAGCAGTTACGTTTCAGTCGGGGGGGGCAATCAGCCCCAGCATTTT.

The CDR3 sequence is CATSDLGTAQETQYF. The CDR3, as DNA: TGTGCCACCAGTGATTTGGGGACAGCTCAAGAGACCCAGTACTTC. The chain recombines TRBV24-1 with TRBJ2-5, with TRBD1 matching over 7 bases. V was clipped by 0 bases and J by 2 bases; unmatched bases: 2. CDR1 and CDR2 (germline): KGHDR, SFDVKD. This CDR3 is built from 15 residues.

The genes are TRBV6-4 and TRBJ2-5, with 10 bases that match TRBD2. The V gene's germline CDR1 is MRHNA and CDR2 SNTAGT. This CDR3 comprises 13 residues. In nucleotides, the CDR3 is TGTACACCGGGACTAGCGCCACTGGAGACCCAGTACTTC. Translation gives CTPGLAPLETQYF.

This chain connects TRBV7-9 to TRBJ2-4; 9 bases map to TRBD2. CDR3 length: 14 amino acids. Germline values: CDR1 SEHNR, CDR2 FQNEAQ (reference sequence). V shed 5 bases and J 5 bases; nucleotides not matched to a gene: 4. The DNA for the CDR3 is TGTGCCAGCAGCGTGACTAGCGGAGAAAACATTCAGTACTTC. Encoded protein: CASSVTSGENIQYF.

This chain links TRBV4-3 with TRBJ2-1; 8 bases match TRBD1. The junction had 9 bases not matched to a gene; V was cut back by 4 bases and J by 7 bases. Germline V gene data show CDR1 as LGHNA and CDR2 as YSLEER. This CDR3 has 15 amino acids. For the CDR3, the DNA is TGCGCCAGCAGCCGAGACAGGGGCTGGGTTAATGAGCAGTTCTTC. Protein sequence: CASSRDRGWVNEQFF.

Only a few counts were recorded for this clone. This rearrangement joins TRBV4-2 to TRBJ2-7; maybe TRBD1 (5 bases). V shed 0 bases and J shed 4 bases, with 10 bases lying between them. CDR1 LGHNA and CDR2 YNFKEQ come from the germline V gene. This CDR3 spans 14 amino acids. CDR3 nucleotide sequence: TGTGCCAGCAGCCAAGAGACAGCTGCATACGAGCAGTACTTC. Protein sequence: CASSQETAAYEQYF.

In this sample, this clone turned up once. The DNA for the CDR3 is TGTGCCAGCATCGACTCCGGGACAGGGGGTTACAATGAGCAGTTCTTC. Protein sequence: CASIDSGTGGYNEQFF. V is TRBV28 and J is TRBJ2-1; 11 positions agree with TRBD1. The CDR3 loop spans 16 amino acids. V lost 7 bases to trimming and J lost 4 bases; unmatched junction nucleotides: 9. Germline CDR1 MDHEN, CDR2 SYDVKM.

The chain uses TRBV28 and TRBJ2-5; TRBD2 aligns across 7 bases. CDR3 length: 17 amino acids. After removal of 1 base from V and 4 bases from J, the junction contained 12 bases not matched to a gene. Germline V CDR1 and CDR2: MDHEN, SYDVKM. CDR3 DNA sequence: TGTGCCAGCAGTTTATCAGGTCGGGGGGATAGGGCAGAGACCCAGTACTTC. It specifies CASSLSGRGDRAETQYF.

The rearrangement links TRBV5-5 to TRBJ1-2; a possible D gene is TRBD1 (6 bases). The CDR3 sequence is 15 residues long. Germline V CDR1 and CDR2: SGHKS, YYEKEE (reference sequence). The V gene lost 2 bases and the J gene lost 0 bases, with 11 bases spanning the gap. The CDR3 DNA reads TGTGCCAGCAGCTTACAGGGCCCGCCTAACTATGGCTACACCTTC. This sequence encodes CASSLQGPPNYGYTF.

V and J are TRBV5-6 and TRBJ1-1; 9 bases are a match to TRBD1. Unmatched junction bases numbered 5, after V lost 5 bases and J lost 0 bases. The CDR3 totals 15 residues. Germline values: CDR1 SGHDT, CDR2 YYEEEE. CDR3 nucleotide sequence: TGTGCCAGCAGTCGGACAGGGGTCCTGAACACTGAAGCTTTCTTT. Its translation is CASSRTGVLNTEAFF.

The chain couples TRBV23-1 to TRBJ2-1; D uncertain. TRBV23-1 is an open reading frame, and its role is uncertain. V dropped 0 bases and J dropped 4 bases, with 7 bases sitting between them. The CDR3 loop spans 14 amino acids. The CDR3 here is CASSQSVSYNEQFF. The CDR3, as DNA: TGCGCCAGCAGTCAATCCGTCAGTTACAATGAGCAGTTCTTC.

The V and J genes are TRBV19 and TRBJ2-4; 7 nucleotides agree with TRBD2. Germline lookup yields CDR1 LNHDA and CDR2 SQIVND (reference sequence). V lost 5 bases and J lost 0; bases outside the gene matches: 4. The CDR3 is 15 amino acids. In DNA, the CDR3 is TGTGCCAGTAGTGTGCCTAGCGGAGCCAAAAACATTCAGTACTTC. The encoded protein is CASSVPSGAKNIQYF. Based on the CDR3 plus reference TRBV19 and TRBJ2-4, the full variable domain is DGGITQSPKYLFRKEGQNVTLSCEQNLNHDAMYWYRQDPGQGLRLIYYSQIVNDFQKGDIAEGYSVSREKKESFPLTVTSAQKNPTAFYLCASSVPSGAKNIQYFGAGTRLSVL.

The chain links TRBV9 to TRBJ1-4; TRBD1 aligns across 8 bases. Per the germline V gene, CDR1 is SGDLS and CDR2 is YYNGEE. The CDR3 runs 15 residues. V shed 3 bases and J 6 bases; nucleotides not matched to a gene: 7. The CDR3 DNA follows: TGTGCCAGCAGCGAGAGGACAGGGCGGGATGAAAAACTGTTTTTT. This sequence encodes CASSERTGRDEKLFF.

This rearrangement joins TRBV18 to TRBJ2-2; 7 bases are a match to TRBD1. Germline V gives CDR1 KGHSH, CDR2 LQKENI. V shed 5 bases, J shed 6 bases, and the junction held 9 bases outside the gene matches. The CDR3 has 15 amino acids. CDR3 DNA sequence: TGTGCCAGCTCAGAGTCGCTACAGGGGTCCGGGGAGCTGTTTTTT. This gives the protein CASSESLQGSGELFF. Drawing the rest from reference TRBV18 and TRBJ2-2, the complete variable domain is NAGVMQNPRHLVRRRGQEARLRCSPMKGHSHVYWYRQLPEEGLKFMVYLQKENIIDESGMPKERFSAEFPKEGPSILRIQQVVRGDSAAYFCASSESLQGSGELFFGEGSRLTVL.

The V and J genes are TRBV6-5 and TRBJ2-2; the match to TRBD2 covers 11 bases. Trimming cost V 4 bases and J 6 bases; bases outside gene matches: 7. The CDR3 loop spans 16 amino acids. Germline V gene sequence: CDR1 MNHEY, CDR2 SVGAGI. This CDR3 is CASSFLLAGVSGELFF. The CDR3 DNA reads TGTGCCAGCAGTTTTTTACTAGCGGGAGTCTCCGGGGAGCTGTTTTTT.

The V gene is TRBV24-1, the J gene TRBJ2-1; 8 nucleotides align to TRBD1. The length of the CDR3 is 12 residues. Germline trimming cut 8 bases from V and 7 bases from J; bases unmatched to any gene: 3. Germline V gives CDR1 KGHDR, CDR2 SFDVKD. The CDR3 sequence is CATTGGQNEQFF. The CDR3 coding sequence is TGTGCCACCACAGGGGGCCAGAATGAGCAGTTCTTC.

This rearrangement joins TRBV19 to TRBJ1-5; perhaps TRBD1 as D (6 bases). This CDR3 region has 14 residues. The germline V gene encodes CDR1 LNHDA and CDR2 SQIVND (reference sequence). Trimming left V 5 bases short and J 8 bases short, with 16 bases between. DNA of the CDR3: TGTGCCAGTAGTGCGGGGGCAGGCGCGGAGCCCCAGCATTTT. Protein: CASSAGAGAEPQHF.

The chain employs TRBV4-3 and TRBJ2-5, with D unclear. CDR1 is LGHNA and CDR2 is YSLEER in the germline V gene. The CDR3 covers 13 residues. Trimming took off 0 bases at V and 5 bases at J, with 7 bases between the two ends. The CDR3 here is CASSQDPGETQYF. The CDR3, as DNA: TGCGCCAGCAGCCAAGACCCCGGGGAGACCCAGTACTTC.

This chain uses TRBV3-1 (or the pseudogene TRBV3-2) with TRBJ1-2; D is ambiguous. The germline V gene encodes CDR1 LGHDT and CDR2 YNNKEL (reference sequence). Trimming took off 3 bases at V and 7 bases at J, with 9 bases between the two ends. The CDR3 contains 12 residues. The CDR3: CASSQAGSGYTF. Here the CDR3 DNA reads TGTGCCAGCAGCCAGGCGGGCTCTGGCTACACCTTC.

This clone was counted many times. The V call is TRBV7-2, the J call TRBJ2-5, with D possibly matching TRBD1 (6 bases). The germline V gene has CDR1 SGHTA and CDR2 FQGNSA. The V end was cut by 0 bases, the J end by 4 bases, with 12 bases between. This CDR3 is built from 15 residues. The CDR3 coding sequence is TGTGCCAGCAGCTTAGCGCCAGGGGCACCAGAGACCCAGTACTTC. Amino acids: CASSLAPGAPETQYF.

V usage is TRBV7-2 and J usage is TRBJ2-3; 15 positions match TRBD2. V lost 5 bases and J lost 6; bases outside the gene matches: 15. CDR3 size: 19 residues. From germline, CDR1 is SGHTA and CDR2 FQGNSA. The CDR3 loop is CASSPFTTGTSGRRDTQYF. CDR3 in DNA: TGTGCCAGCAGCCCATTCACAACCGGGACTAGCGGGAGGCGGGATACGCAGTATTTT.

The chain couples TRBV13 to TRBJ2-1, with TRBD1 matching 7 bases. The CDR3 runs 13 residues. V dropped 4 bases and J dropped 9; count of bases not matched to a gene: 6. The V gene's germline CDR1 is PRHDT and CDR2 FYEKMQ (reference sequence). In DNA, the CDR3 is TGTGCCAGCAGCTACAGGGGATTCAGTGAGCAGTTCTTC. Its translation: CASSYRGFSEQFF.

In its sample, this clone was seen once. The V gene is TRBV5-1, the J gene TRBJ2-1; 8 bases map to TRBD2. V shed 6 bases and J 0 bases; nucleotides not matched to a gene: 11. The germline V gene has CDR1 SGHRS and CDR2 YFSETQ. The CDR3 is 17 amino acids. The CDR3 nucleotides are TGCGCCAGCACCCCGGGGGGGCACATAAGCTCCTACAATGAGCAGTTCTTC. Protein: CASTPGGHISSYNEQFF.